This is a list of T cell receptor beta chains from one sample in a study of cytomegalovirus exposure and HLA in healthy donors. Repertoires were generated with immunoSEQ multiplex PCR, while TCRdb's copy carries only in-frame clones and drops some. The table has around 99,000 clones, more than 75% seen once. The material sequenced was PBMCs. Source of these receptors: a young man in good health and CMV-seropositive. CDR3s include the opening cysteine and the closing phenylalanine or tryptophan. A D gene is named only where the DNA matches it firmly. Size is stated for part of the rows, as once, few or many counts, or as a class when the clone is expanded.

v_gene	j_gene	d_gene	abundance	CDR3nt	CDR3aa
TRBV5-1	TRBJ2-3	TRBD2	NA	TGCGCCAGCAGCCCGCTCGGGCGGGGGGGCGCAGATACGCAGTATTTT	CASSPLGRGGADTQYF
TRBV7-8	TRBJ2-7	TRBD1	few	TGTGCCAGCTTCCAGGACAGGGGGTCCTACGAGCAGTACTTC	CASFQDRGSYEQYF
TRBV6-1	TRBJ2-3	NA	NA	TGTGCCAGCAGTGAAGCGTTAATTAGGGCAGGGGTGGGCAGATACGCAGTATTT	CASSEALIRAGVGRYAVF
TRBV5-6	TRBJ2-1	NA	NA	TGTGCCAGCAGCTTGGAGAGGGGGTTGCTGGCTGACAATGAGCAGTTCTTC	CASSLERGLLADNEQFF
TRBV5-1	TRBJ1-1	NA	NA	TGCGCCAGCGGCGACAGGAACACTGAAGCTTTCTTT	CASGDRNTEAFF
TRBV9	TRBJ2-1	TRBD2	NA	TGTGCCAGCAGCGTAGAGTGGCGGGGGGTCCCCTACAATGAGCAGTTCTTC	CASSVEWRGVPYNEQFF
TRBV13	TRBJ1-3	TRBD1	NA	TGTGCCAGCAGCTTAGACTCGGACAGGCTTAACACCATATATTTT	CASSLDSDRLNTIYF
TRBV7-2	TRBJ2-5	TRBD1	NA	TGTGCCAGCAGCCCCGCCGGGACAGCGGAGACCCAGTACTTC	CASSPAGTAETQYF
TRBV5-6	TRBJ1-1	NA	NA	TGTGCCAGCAGCCTCCCGTACACTGAAGCTTTCTTT	CASSLPYTEAFF
TRBV29-1	TRBJ2-7	TRBD1	NA	TGCAGCGTTGAAGTGAAAACAGGGGACTACGAGCAGTACTTC	CSVEVKTGDYEQYF
TRBV11-2	TRBJ1-1	NA	NA	TGTGCCAGCAGCTTAGAGGGGGGGGCAGCGAACACTGAAGCTTTCTTT	CASSLEGGAANTEAFF
TRBV19	TRBJ2-7	NA	NA	TGTGCCACAGCGGACGGATTCTACGAGCAGTACTTC	CATADGFYEQYF
TRBV2	TRBJ1-1	NA	NA	TGTGCCAGCAGGGCGGAGGGTTGGGGCGAAGCTTTCTTT	CASRAEGWGEAFF
TRBV7-9	TRBJ2-7	TRBD2	NA	TGTTCCAGCAGCCCGTCATGGGAGCGGGGAGACTACGAGCAGTACTTC	CSSSPSWERGDYEQYF
TRBV2	TRBJ1-3	NA	NA	TGTGCCAGCAGTGAAGGAAGCCCTGGAAACACCATATATTTT	CASSEGSPGNTIYF
TRBV2	TRBJ2-3	NA	NA	TGTGCCAGCAGTGTGTCGCGGGGAAGCACAGATACGCAGTATTTT	CASSVSRGSTDTQYF
TRBV13	TRBJ2-3	TRBD2	NA	TGTGCCAGCAGCTCGGGACTAGCGGGGATCACAGATACGCAGTATTTT	CASSSGLAGITDTQYF
TRBV30	TRBJ1-1	NA	once	TGTGCCTGGAGTGGCAGGGCCGGGACTGAAGCTTTCTTT	CAWSGRAGTEAFF
TRBV7-3	TRBJ1-2	TRBD1	NA	TGTGCCAGCAGCTTAGCAGGGGGCGTATACACCTTC	CASSLAGGVYTF
TRBV6-4	TRBJ2-3	TRBD1	NA	TGTGCCAGCAGTGAAGCAGGGGGAGCCACAGATACGCAGTATTTT	CASSEAGGATDTQYF
TRBV4-2	TRBJ2-1	TRBD2	NA	TGTGCCAGCAGCCAAGGGTTGACTAGCGGGGGATACAATGAGCAGTTCTTC	CASSQGLTSGGYNEQFF
TRBV19	TRBJ2-6	TRBD1	NA	TGTGCCAGTACCCGGGACAGGGGGGCCAACGTCCTGACTTTC	CASTRDRGANVLTF
TRBV6-6	TRBJ2-1	TRBD2	NA	TGTGCCAGCAGTACCGGGACTAGCGGGGGCCAGCAGTTCTTC	CASSTGTSGGQQFF
TRBV4-1	TRBJ2-2	TRBD2	NA	TGCGCCAGCAGCCCCCTAGCGGGGGCCCGGACCGGGGAGCTGTTTTTT	CASSPLAGARTGELFF
TRBV30	TRBJ1-1	NA	once	TGTGCCTGGACCCAGGTGAACACTGAAGCTTTCTTT	CAWTQVNTEAFF
TRBV2	TRBJ1-1	NA	NA	TGTGCCAACTCGAACCAGGGCGCTGAAGCTTTCTTT	CANSNQGAEAFF
TRBV5-3	TRBJ1-4	TRBD1	NA	TGTGCCAGAAGCCTAGGACAGGGTAGCCTGGTGGGTGAAAAACTGTTTTTT	CARSLGQGSLVGEKLFF
TRBV2	TRBJ2-5	TRBD2	NA	TGTGCCAGCAGGGCTGAAAGCGGGGCGGGAGAGACCCAGTACTTC	CASRAESGAGETQYF
TRBV6-5	TRBJ2-7	NA	NA	TGTGCTAGCAGGTCTAGGACAATCTACGAGCAGTACTTC	CASRSRTIYEQYF
TRBV6-6	TRBJ1-1	NA	NA	TGTGCCAGCAGTTACGTCGACACTGAAGCTTTCTTT	CASSYVDTEAFF
TRBV19	TRBJ2-2	TRBD2	NA	TGTGCCAGTAGTACCGGACTAGCGGGGACGCGAAACACCGGGGAGCTGTTTTTT	CASSTGLAGTRNTGELFF
TRBV7-9	TRBJ1-4	NA	NA	TGTGCCAGCAGCCCGGGTCAGGGGGAAAAACTGTTTTTT	CASSPGQGEKLFF